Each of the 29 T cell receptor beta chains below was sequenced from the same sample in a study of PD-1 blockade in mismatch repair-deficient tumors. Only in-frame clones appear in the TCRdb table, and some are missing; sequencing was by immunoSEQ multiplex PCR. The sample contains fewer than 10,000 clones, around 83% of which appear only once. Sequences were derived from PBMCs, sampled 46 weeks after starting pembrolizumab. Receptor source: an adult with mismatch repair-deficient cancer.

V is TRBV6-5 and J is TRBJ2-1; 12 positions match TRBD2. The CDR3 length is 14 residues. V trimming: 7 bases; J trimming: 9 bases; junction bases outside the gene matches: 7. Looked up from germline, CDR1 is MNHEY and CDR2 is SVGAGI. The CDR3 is CASTRLAGEVEQFF. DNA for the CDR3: TGTGCCAGCACGAGACTAGCGGGAGAAGTTGAGCAGTTCTTC.

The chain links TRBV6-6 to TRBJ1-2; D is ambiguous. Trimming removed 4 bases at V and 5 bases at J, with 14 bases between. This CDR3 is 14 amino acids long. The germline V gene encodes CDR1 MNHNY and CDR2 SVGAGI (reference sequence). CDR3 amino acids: CASSFGRGGYGYTF. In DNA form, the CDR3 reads TGTGCCAGCAGTTTCGGCCGGGGAGGATATGGCTACACCTTC.

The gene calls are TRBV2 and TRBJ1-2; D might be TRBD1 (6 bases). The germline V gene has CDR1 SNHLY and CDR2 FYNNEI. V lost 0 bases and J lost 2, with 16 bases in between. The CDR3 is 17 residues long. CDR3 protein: CASSEALIQGLNYGYTF. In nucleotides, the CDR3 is TGTGCCAGCAGTGAAGCGCTTATACAGGGCTTAAACTATGGCTACACCTTC.

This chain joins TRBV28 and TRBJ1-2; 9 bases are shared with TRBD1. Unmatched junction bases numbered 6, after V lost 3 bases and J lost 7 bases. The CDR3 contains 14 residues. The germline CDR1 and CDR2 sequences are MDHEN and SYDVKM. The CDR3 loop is CASSLGQGDRGYTF. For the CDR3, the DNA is TGTGCCAGCAGTTTGGGACAGGGAGATCGTGGCTACACCTTC.

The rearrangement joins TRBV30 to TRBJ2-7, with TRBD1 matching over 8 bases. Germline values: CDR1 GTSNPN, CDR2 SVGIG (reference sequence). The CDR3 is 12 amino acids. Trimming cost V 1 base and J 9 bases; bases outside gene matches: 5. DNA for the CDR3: TGTGCCTGGAGTGCAGGGACAGGACCGCAGTACTTC. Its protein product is CAWSAGTGPQYF.

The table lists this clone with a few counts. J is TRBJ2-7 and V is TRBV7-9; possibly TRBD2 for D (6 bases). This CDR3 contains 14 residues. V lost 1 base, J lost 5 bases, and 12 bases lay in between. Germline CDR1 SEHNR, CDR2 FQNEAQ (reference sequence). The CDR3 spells CASSLVLAGHEQYF. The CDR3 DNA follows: TGTGCCAGCAGCTTAGTATTGGCGGGGCACGAGCAGTACTTC.

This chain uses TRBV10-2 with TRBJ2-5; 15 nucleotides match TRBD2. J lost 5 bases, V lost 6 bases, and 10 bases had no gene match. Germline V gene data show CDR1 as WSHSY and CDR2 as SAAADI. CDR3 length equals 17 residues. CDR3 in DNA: TGCGCCAGCAGGGGCCGTGGGACTAGCGGGAGGTGGGAGACCCAGTACTTC. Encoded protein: CASRGRGTSGRWETQYF.

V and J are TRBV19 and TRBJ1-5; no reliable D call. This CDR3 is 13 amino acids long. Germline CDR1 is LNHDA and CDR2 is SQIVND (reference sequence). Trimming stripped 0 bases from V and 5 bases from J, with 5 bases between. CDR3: CASSIDRDQPQHF. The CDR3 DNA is TGTGCCAGTAGTATAGATCGTGATCAGCCCCAGCATTTT.

CDR3 sequence (DNA): TGTGCCAGCAGTTTTGGGGCCGGGGACTTCCGGGACAGCTATGGCTACACCTTC. Its protein product is CASSFGAGDFRDSYGYTF. The chain couples TRBV27 to TRBJ1-2; TRBD1 matches 7 bases. The V and J ends lost 3 bases and 4 bases, in that order; junction bases with no gene match: 17. The CDR3 contains 18 residues. In germline, CDR1 is MNHEY, CDR2 SMNVEV (reference sequence).

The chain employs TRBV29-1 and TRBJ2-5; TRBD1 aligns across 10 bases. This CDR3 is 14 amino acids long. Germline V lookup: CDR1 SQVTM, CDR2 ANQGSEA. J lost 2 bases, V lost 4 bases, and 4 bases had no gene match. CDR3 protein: CSVVWDRGQETQYF. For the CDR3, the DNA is TGCAGCGTTGTTTGGGACAGGGGACAAGAGACCCAGTACTTC.

Here the CDR3 reads CASNLEPAVTNEQFF. The CDR3 bases are TGTGCCAGCAATCTCGAGCCAGCGGTAACCAATGAGCAGTTCTTC. The chain couples TRBV7-3 to TRBJ2-1; D may be TRBD2 (5 bases). V was pared by 7 bases and J by 6 bases, with 19 bases between. The germline V gene encodes CDR1 SGHTA and CDR2 FQGTGA. The CDR3 length is 15 residues. The full variable domain, with the rest looked up from reference TRBV7-3 and TRBJ2-1, is GAGVSQTPSNKVTEKGKYVELRCDPISGHTALYWYRQSLGQGPEFLIYFQGTGAADDSGLPNDRFFAVRPEGSVSTLKIQRTERGDSAVYLCASNLEPAVTNEQFFGPGTRLTVL.

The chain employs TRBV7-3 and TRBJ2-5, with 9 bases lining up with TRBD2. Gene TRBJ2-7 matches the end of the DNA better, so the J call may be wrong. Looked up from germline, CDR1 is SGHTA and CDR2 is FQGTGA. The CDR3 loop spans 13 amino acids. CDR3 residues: CASSSSGTYEQYF. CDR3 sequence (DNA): TGTGCCAGCAGCTCTAGCGGGACCTACGAGCAGTACTTC.

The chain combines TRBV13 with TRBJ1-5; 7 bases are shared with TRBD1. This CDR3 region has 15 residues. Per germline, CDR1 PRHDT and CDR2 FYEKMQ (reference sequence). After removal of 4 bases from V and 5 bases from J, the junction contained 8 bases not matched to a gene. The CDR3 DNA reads TGTGCCAGCAGCTCCAAGAGGGGGCCGTATCAGCCCCAGCATTTT. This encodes CASSSKRGPYQPQHF.

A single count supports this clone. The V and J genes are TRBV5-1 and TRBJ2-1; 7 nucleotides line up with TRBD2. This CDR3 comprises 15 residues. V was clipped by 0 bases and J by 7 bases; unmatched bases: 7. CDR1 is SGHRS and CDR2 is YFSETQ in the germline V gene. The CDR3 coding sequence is TGCGCCAGCAGCTTGGCAGCGGGATGGGGAAATGAGCAGTTCTTC. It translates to CASSLAAGWGNEQFF.

CDR3 coding DNA: TGTGCCAGCGCTCCCCTAGCGGGAGGAGTCAATGAGCAGTTCTTC. Translated, it gives CASAPLAGGVNEQFF. V usage is TRBV27 and J usage is TRBJ2-1, with 11 bases lining up with TRBD2. J gave up 6 bases and V 8 bases, and 9 bases lay outside the gene matches. This CDR3 has 15 residues. Germline lookup yields CDR1 MNHEY and CDR2 SMNVEV (reference sequence).

DNA of the CDR3: TGTGCCAGCAGCCGGCTGCCGGAGTTTGAGCAGTTCTTC. The encoded protein is CASSRLPEFEQFF. V is TRBV14 and J is TRBJ2-1, with unresolved D. Germline CDR1 SGHDN, CDR2 FVKESK. Deletions cut 4 bases from V and 9 bases from J, with 13 bases between. This CDR3 spans 13 amino acids.

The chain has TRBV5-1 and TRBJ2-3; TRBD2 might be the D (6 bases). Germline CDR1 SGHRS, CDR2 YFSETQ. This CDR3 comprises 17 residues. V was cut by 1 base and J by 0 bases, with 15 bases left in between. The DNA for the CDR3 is TGCGCCAGCAGCTTGTTGCCGCGGGATTCTAGCACAGATACGCAGTATTTT. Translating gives CASSLLPRDSSTDTQYF.

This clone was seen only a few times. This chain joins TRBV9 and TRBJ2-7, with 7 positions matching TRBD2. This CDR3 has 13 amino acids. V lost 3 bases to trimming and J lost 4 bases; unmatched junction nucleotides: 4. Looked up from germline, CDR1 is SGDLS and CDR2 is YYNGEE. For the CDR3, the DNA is TGTGCCAGCAGCGAGGGACTATTGTACGAGCAGTACTTC. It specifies CASSEGLLYEQYF.

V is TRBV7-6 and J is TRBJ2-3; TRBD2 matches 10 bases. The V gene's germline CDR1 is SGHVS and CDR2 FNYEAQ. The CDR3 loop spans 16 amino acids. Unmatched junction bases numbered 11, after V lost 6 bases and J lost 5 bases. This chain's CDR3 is CASSLGAGGPGDTQYF. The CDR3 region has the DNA TGTGCCAGCAGTTTGGGAGCGGGAGGGCCAGGAGATACGCAGTATTTT.

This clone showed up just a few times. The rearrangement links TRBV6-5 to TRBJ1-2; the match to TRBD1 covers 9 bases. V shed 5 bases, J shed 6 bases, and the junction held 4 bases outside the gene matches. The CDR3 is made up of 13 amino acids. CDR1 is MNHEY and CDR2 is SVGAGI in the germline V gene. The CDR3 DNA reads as TGTGCCAGCAGTACTTGGGACAGGGATGGCTACACCTTC. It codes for CASSTWDRDGYTF.

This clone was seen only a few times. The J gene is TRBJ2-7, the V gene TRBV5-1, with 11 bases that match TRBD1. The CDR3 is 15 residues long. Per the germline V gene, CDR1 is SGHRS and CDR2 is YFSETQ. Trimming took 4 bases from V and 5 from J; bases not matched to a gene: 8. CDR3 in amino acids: CASSPRTGGDHEQYF. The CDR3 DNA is TGCGCCAGCAGCCCCCGGACAGGGGGCGACCACGAGCAGTACTTC. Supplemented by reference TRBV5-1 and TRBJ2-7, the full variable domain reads KAGVTQTPRYLIKTRGQQVTLSCSPISGHRSVSWYQQTPGQGLQFLFEYFSETQRNKGNFPGRFSGRQFSNSRSEMNVSTLELGDSALYLCASSPRTGGDHEQYFGPGTRLTVT.

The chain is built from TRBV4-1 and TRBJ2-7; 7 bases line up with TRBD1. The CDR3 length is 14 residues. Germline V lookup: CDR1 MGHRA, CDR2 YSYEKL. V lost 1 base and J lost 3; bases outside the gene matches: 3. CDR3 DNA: TGCGCCAGCAGCCAAGTGCAGGGGGACTACGAGCAGTACTTC. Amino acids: CASSQVQGDYEQYF.

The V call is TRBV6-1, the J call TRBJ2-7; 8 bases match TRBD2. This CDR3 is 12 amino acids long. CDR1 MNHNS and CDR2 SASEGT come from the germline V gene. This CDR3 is CAGTSGDYEQYF. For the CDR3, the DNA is TGTGCGGGGACTAGTGGGGACTACGAGCAGTACTTC.

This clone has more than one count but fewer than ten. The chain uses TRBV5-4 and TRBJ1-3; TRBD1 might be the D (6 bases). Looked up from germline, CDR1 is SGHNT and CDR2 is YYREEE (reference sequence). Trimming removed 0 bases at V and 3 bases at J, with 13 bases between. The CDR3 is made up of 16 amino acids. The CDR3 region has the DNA TGTGCCAGCAGCTTGGCCTCGGGGGGCGGTGGAAACACCATATATTTT. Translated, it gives CASSLASGGGGNTIYF.

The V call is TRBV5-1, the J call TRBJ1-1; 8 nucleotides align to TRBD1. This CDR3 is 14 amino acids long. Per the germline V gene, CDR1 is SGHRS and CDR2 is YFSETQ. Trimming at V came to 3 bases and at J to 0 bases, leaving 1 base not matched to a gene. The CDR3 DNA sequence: TGCGCCAGCAGCTCGACAGGGGTGAACACTGAAGCTTTCTTT. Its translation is CASSSTGVNTEAFF.

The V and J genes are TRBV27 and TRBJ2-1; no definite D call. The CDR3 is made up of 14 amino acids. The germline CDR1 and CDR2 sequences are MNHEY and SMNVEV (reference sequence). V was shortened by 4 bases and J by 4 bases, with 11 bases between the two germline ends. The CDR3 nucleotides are TGTGCCAGCAGTTCTAGTTCGTTTTACAATGAGCAGTTCTTC. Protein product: CASSSSSFYNEQFF.

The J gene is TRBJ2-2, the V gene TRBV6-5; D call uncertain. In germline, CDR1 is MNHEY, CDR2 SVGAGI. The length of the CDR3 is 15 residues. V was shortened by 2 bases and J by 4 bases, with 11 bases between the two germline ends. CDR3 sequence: CASSYDTKITGELFF. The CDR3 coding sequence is TGTGCCAGCAGTTACGATACAAAGATCACCGGGGAGCTGTTTTTT.

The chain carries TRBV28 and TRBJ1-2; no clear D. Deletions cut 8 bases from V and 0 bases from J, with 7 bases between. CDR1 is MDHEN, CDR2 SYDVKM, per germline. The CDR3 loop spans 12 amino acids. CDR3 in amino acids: CASADSNYGYTF. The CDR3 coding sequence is TGTGCCAGCGCAGATTCTAACTATGGCTACACCTTC.

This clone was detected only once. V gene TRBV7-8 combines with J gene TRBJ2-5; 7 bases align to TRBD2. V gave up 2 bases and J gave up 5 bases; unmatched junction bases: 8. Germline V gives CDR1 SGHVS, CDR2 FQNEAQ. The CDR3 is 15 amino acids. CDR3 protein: CASSLREGVWETQYF. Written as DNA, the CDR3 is TGTGCCAGCAGCTTAAGGGAGGGTGTTTGGGAGACCCAGTACTTC.